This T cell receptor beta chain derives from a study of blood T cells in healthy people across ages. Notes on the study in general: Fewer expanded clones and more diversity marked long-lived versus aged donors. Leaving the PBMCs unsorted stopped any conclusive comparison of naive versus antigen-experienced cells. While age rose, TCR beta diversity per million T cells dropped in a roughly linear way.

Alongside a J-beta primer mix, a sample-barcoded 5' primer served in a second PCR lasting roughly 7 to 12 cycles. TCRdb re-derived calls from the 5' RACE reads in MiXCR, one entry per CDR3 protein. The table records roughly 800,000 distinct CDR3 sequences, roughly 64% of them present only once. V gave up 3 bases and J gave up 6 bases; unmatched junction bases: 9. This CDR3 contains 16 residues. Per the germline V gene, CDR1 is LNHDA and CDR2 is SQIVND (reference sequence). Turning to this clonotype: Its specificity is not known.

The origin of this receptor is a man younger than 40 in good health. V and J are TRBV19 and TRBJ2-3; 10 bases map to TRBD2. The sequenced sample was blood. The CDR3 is CASSIRRGAGGDTQYF. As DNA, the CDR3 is TGTGCCAGTAGTATCCGTCGGGGAGCGGGAGGGGATACGCAGTATTTT.